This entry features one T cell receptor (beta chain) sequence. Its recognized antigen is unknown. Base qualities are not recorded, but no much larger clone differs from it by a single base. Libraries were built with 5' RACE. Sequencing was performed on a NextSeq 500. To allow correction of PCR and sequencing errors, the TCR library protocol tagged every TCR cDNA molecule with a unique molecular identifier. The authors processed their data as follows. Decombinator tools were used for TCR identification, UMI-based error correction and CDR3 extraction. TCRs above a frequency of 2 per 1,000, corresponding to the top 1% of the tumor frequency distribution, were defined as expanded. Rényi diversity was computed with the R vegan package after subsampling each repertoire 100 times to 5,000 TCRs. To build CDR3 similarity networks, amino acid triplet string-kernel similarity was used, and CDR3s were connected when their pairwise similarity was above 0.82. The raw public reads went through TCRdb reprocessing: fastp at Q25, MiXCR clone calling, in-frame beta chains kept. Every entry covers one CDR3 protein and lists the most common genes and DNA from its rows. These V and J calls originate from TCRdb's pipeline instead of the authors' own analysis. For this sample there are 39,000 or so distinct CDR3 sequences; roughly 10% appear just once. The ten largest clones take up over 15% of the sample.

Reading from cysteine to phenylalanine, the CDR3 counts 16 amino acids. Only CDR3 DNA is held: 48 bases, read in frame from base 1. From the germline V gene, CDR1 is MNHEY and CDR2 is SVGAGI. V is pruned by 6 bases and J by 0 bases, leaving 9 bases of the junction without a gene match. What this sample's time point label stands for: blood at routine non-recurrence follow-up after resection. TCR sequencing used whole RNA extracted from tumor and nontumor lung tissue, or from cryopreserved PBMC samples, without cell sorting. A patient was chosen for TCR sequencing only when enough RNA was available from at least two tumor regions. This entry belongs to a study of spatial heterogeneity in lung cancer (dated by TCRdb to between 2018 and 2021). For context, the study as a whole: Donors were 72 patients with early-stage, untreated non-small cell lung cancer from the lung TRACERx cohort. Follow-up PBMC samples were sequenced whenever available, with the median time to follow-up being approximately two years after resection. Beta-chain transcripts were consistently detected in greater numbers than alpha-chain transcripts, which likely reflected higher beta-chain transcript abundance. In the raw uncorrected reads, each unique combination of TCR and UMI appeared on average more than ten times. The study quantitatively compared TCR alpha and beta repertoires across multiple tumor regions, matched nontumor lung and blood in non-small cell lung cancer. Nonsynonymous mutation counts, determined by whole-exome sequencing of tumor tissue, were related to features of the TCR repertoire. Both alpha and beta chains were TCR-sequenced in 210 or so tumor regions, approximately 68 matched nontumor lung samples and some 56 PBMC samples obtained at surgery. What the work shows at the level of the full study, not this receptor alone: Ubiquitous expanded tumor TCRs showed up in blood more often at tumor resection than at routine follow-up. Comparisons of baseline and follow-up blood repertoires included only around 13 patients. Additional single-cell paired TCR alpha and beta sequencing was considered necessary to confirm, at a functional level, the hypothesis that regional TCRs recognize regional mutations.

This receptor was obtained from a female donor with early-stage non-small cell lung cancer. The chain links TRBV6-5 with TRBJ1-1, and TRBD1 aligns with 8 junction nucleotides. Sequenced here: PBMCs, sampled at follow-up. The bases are TGTGCCAGCAGGTACCGGGACAGGAGTTTGAACACTGAAGCTTTCTTT. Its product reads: CASRYRDRSLNTEAFF.